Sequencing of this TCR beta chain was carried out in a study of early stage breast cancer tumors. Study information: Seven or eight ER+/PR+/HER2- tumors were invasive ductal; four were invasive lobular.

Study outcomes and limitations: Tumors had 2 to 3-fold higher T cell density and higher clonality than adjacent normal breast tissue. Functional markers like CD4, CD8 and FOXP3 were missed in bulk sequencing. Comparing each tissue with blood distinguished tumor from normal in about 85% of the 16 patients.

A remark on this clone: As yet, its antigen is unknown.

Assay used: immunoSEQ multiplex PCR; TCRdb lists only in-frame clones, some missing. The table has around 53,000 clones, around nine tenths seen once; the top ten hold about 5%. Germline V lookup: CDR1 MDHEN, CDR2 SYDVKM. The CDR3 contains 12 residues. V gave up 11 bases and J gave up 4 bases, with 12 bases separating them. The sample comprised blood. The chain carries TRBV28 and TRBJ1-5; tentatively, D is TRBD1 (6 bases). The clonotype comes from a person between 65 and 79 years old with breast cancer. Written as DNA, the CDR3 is TGTGCCGTCAGGGGAGCAAATCAGCCCCAGCATTTT. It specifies CAVRGANQPQHF.